Listed below are T cell receptor beta chains from one sample, sequenced in a study of sequential checkpoint blockade in melanoma. Using immunoSEQ multiplex PCR, the repertoire was profiled, and TCRdb retains in-frame clones only, with some absent. This sample has 4,200 or so clones, with around a quarter found just once. The sequencing used tumor tissue (inferred from file names), collected from a patient given nivolumab and ipilimumab in sequence. The receptors stem from a human donor with melanoma. Both conserved end residues are part of each CDR3. The D gene is left open where the match is weak. Not every row has a clone size; where given, it reads once, few, many or a size class.

TRBJ1-2,few,NA,TRBV6-8,TGTGCCATCAGTTCAGCGGCATCGGGTGGCTACACCTTC,CAISSAASGGYTF
TRBJ1-2,NA,NA,TRBV10-3,TGTGCCATCAGTGAGGACGGTCTCGGGAGCGATGGCTACACCTTC,CAISEDGLGSDGYTF
TRBJ2-2,NA,TRBD2,TRBV5-1,TGCGCCAGCAGGACGGTAGCGGGGGGCACCGGGGAGCTGTTTTTT,CASRTVAGGTGELFF
TRBJ1-6,medium-sized,NA,TRBV11-3,TGTGCCAGCAGCTTGGAACAGTATAATTCACCCCTCCACTTT,CASSLEQYNSPLHF
TRBJ2-5,NA,NA,TRBV5-1,TGCGCCAGCAGCGACGACAGGAGTGTTGAGACCCAGTACTTC,CASSDDRSVETQYF
TRBJ2-1,many,NA,TRBV11-3,TGTGCCAGCAGCCCCCCCGGCGGCTCCTACAATGAGCAGTTCTTC,CASSPPGGSYNEQFF
TRBJ2-1,NA,NA,TRBV11-3,TGTGCCAGCAGCTTCCCCGGGACTCCAGCTGAGCAGTTCTTC,CASSFPGTPAEQFF
TRBJ1-1,many,NA,TRBV11-3,TGTGCCAGCAGCTTAGGGCAGGGGCGTCAGACTGAAGCTTTCTTT,CASSLGQGRQTEAFF
TRBJ1-1,NA,NA,TRBV19,TGTGCCAGTAGTATCATAGGGGGGAACACTGAAGCTTTCTTT,CASSIIGGNTEAFF
TRBJ2-3,many,NA,TRBV11-3,TGTGCCAGCAGCTTAATGGGCGGCCTTGGCACAGATACGCAGTATTTT,CASSLMGGLGTDTQYF
TRBJ2-3,NA,NA,TRBV6-8,TGTGCCAGCTCTGGGGACACAGATACGCAGTATTTT,CASSGDTDTQYF
TRBJ2-3,NA,TRBD2,TRBV7-6,TGTGCCAGCAGCCCCCGGTGGGCTAGCGGGGGCCTAGTGGCAGATACGCAGTATTTT,CASSPRWASGGLVADTQYF
TRBJ1-5,NA,NA,TRBV16,TGTGCCAGAACAGCGAGGTGGCGCAATCAGCCCCAGCATTTT,CARTARWRNQPQHF
TRBJ2-2,medium-sized,NA,TRBV11-3,TGTGCCAGCAGCGGACGAGCAGGGGTTGGGAAGACCGGGGAGCTGTTTTTT,CASSGRAGVGKTGELFF
TRBJ1-5,NA,TRBD1,TRBV11-3,TGTGCCAGCAGCTTGTGGGACAGAAATCAGCCCCAGCATTTT,CASSLWDRNQPQHF
TRBJ2-5,few,TRBD1,TRBV9,TGTGCCAGCAGCGTAGGTCCAGGGGGCGCGATGGAGACCCAGTACTTC,CASSVGPGGAMETQYF
TRBJ2-7,NA,TRBD2,TRBV9,TGTGCCAGCAGCGTATCGACTAGCGAAGGCGAGCAGTACTTC,CASSVSTSEGEQYF
TRBJ1-1,NA,NA,TRBV6-8,TGTGCCAGCAGCCCAACCGGGAGGACCACTGAAGCTTTCTTT,CASSPTGRTTEAFF
TRBJ2-3,medium-sized,NA,TRBV6-8,TGTGCCATCAGTGTTGGGACCTCAGATACGCAGTATTTT,CAISVGTSDTQYF
TRBJ2-2,NA,NA,TRBV14,TGTGCCAGCAGCCAAGAATTGGGAACCGGGGAGCTGTTTTTT,CASSQELGTGELFF
TRBJ2-7,few,NA,TRBV30,TGTGCCTGGAGTGTATCGGCCAGAGTGGGGTACGAGCAGTACTTC,CAWSVSARVGYEQYF
TRBJ1-2,NA,NA,TRBV19,TGTGCCAGTAGTATCGGGGGGAATTTCTATGGCTACACCTTC,CASSIGGNFYGYTF
TRBJ1-6,many,NA,TRBV4-1,TGCGCCAGCAGACCTGGGGCGGTCGCTAATTCACCCCTCCACTTT,CASRPGAVANSPLHF
TRBJ2-3,NA,TRBD2,TRBV6-8,TGTGCCAGCAGTTACCTAGCGGGAGGAAGCACAGATACGCAGTATTTT,CASSYLAGGSTDTQYF
TRBJ1-1,NA,TRBD1,TRBV6-8,TGTGCCAGCACAAAGGAAGGGGGCGGCACTGAAGCTTTCTTT,CASTKEGGGTEAFF
TRBJ2-5,NA,NA,TRBV19,TGTGCCAGTAGTCTTCAGGGAAAAGAGACCCAGTACTTC,CASSLQGKETQYF
TRBJ2-2,few,TRBD1,TRBV6-8,TGTGCCAGCAGACAGGGGCCTGTAACCGGGGAGCTGTTTTTT,CASRQGPVTGELFF
TRBJ2-1,few,NA,TRBV5-3,TGTGCCAGAAGCTTGGCACTAGACCTTTACAATGAGCAGTTCTTC,CARSLALDLYNEQFF
TRBJ1-6,NA,NA,TRBV19,TGTGCCAGTAGTATGGGGGGTTATAATTCACCCCTCCACTTT,CASSMGGYNSPLHF